The subject of this entry is one T cell receptor (beta chain). Which antigen it targets is not known. One base away there is no much larger clone; base qualities are not given. Library preparation used the immunoSEQ multiplex PCR assay. For the multiplex PCR, a mixture combining 60 forward primers for TCR Vbeta segments and 13 reverse primers for TCR Jbeta segments was used. The CDR3 region of rearranged TCR beta genes was amplified from genomic DNA by a multiplex PCR assay. On the Illumina HiSeq System, the amplified TCR beta libraries were sequenced as 87-base-pair reads. As for how the authors treated the data: In a later analysis, tens of millions of unique TCR beta chains were counted across the roughly 610 repertoires, and some 10 million of these chains were shared by at least two donors. Raw reads were error-corrected and collapsed into unique sequences with a nearest-neighbor algorithm that merged closely related sequences to remove PCR and sequencing errors. V, D and J gene segments were assigned by aligning CDR3 sequences to IMGT reference sequences. Each retained sequence needed at least a six-nucleotide match to both a V gene segment and a J gene segment. Rearrangements were called productive when the CDR3 lacked stop codons and stayed in frame with V and J; all others were non-productive. Following IMGT convention, CDR3 was defined as the stretch from the second conserved V-encoded cysteine up to the conserved J-encoded phenylalanine. In an earlier analysis of just under 600 of the donors, sequences lacking an unambiguous match to a single V gene segment were excluded. In an earlier analysis of 587 of the donors, V segments were called functional above 56.7% productive rearrangements and were called segregating when the between-donor standard deviation exceeded 5%. A statistical classification framework was built for diagnosing cytomegalovirus status from the catalog of TCR beta chain sequences. In a later analysis, V and J genes were assigned by comparing TCR nucleotide sequences against IMGT/GENE-DB human TR gene sequences. A later analysis assigned CDR3 sequences and most-parsimonious VDJ recombination scenarios with the TCRdist pipeline. A later analysis defined each TCR beta chain by its CDR3 amino acid sequence plus V-gene family, and excluded reads lacking a unique V-gene family. A later analysis removed several hundred highly shared, low-generation-probability nucleotide sequences to deal with suspected cross-contamination and a sequencing artifact. In a later analysis, a clonal expansion index for each public chain was calculated from normalized within-repertoire ranks of inferred template counts. A later analysis computed generation probabilities with a VDJ recombination model fitted to out-of-frame rearrangements, and checked the results against IGoR. In a later analysis, TCR-TCR, TCR-HLA and TCR-CMV co-occurrence was scored with hypergeometric tests, and a repertoire-size bias correction was applied to TCR pairs. False discovery rates were estimated in a later analysis by permuting HLA or CMV assignments 20 times. In a later analysis, co-occurring TCRs were grouped with DBSCAN, and TCRdist sequence similarity was added when clustering was performed within HLA-allele-positive subsets. For co-occurrence clustering, repertoires with fewer than 30,000 or more than 120,000 public chains were excluded, along with roughly 5 repertoires with anomalous nucleotide sharing. TCRdb obtained this table from immuneACCESS and retained in-frame rearrangements with V and J assigned. These tables miss some clones; where compared with another copy, unresolved V genes account for less than half of the shortfall, and the remainder is unexplained. The V and J calls and clone size were taken over from that table, and D and trimming were inferred from the DNA. Present in this sample are tens of thousands of clones, less than 85% of which were seen just once. The ten top clones hold 3% of the sample.

The cohort consisted of 600 to 700 healthy bone marrow donors. At the time of sampling, all cohort members were nominally healthy, though unrecorded immune exposures were likely present. The donor was CMV seronegative and belonged to the group of 352 seronegative cohort members. A peripheral blood sample was collected from each donor, and TCR beta sequencing was performed on peripheral blood mononuclear cells. The Qiagen DNeasy Blood Extraction Kit was used to extract genomic DNA from the blood cell samples. The data are from a study of cytomegalovirus exposure and HLA in healthy donors (dated by TCRdb to about 2017). With respect to the entire study: An earlier analysis of fewer than 750 of the donors reported approximately 300 Gb of sequence data and around 110 million unique TCR beta sequences obtained from approximately 180 million T cells. An early release that covered about 600 HLA-typed donors contained about 300 gigabases of sequencing data and 85 million to 100 million unique TCR sequences. The genetic ancestry cluster associated with self-reported Caucasian donors included 81% of the 398 genotyped donors. The study aimed to test whether cataloging public T cell receptors could reveal signatures of past pathogen exposure. The T cell repertoires of 666 subjects were profiled by immunosequencing and related to cytomegalovirus serostatus. A separate validation cohort of over 95 different subjects was used in addition to the approximately 610-subject first cohort. To predict cytomegalovirus infection status, the study brought together high-throughput TCR immunosequencing, statistical association of individual TCRs with disease status, and machine learning. A later analysis re-examined previously published TCR beta repertoires from more than 600 donors and added high-resolution HLA genotyping to investigate patterns of TCR occurrence. The later analysis used no new phenotypic data to find candidate immune exposures, relying instead on TCR beta sequences and their occurrence across donors. In an earlier analysis of roughly 580 of the donors, high-throughput TCR beta sequencing was used to judge whether each TCR beta V gene segment behaved as functional or pseudogenic. Alongside the repertoire data, information on donor age, sex, ethnicity and CMV serostatus was compiled. A later genetic analysis took genome-wide SNP genotypes for 398 of the 666 donors and used that subset as a discovery cohort. All discovery cohort repertoires had been generated on a single sequencing platform. HLA typing included class I and class II loci at four-digit resolution. The number of donors typed differed by locus, with 629-630 for A, B, C, DRB1 and DQB1, around 500 for DQA1, under 610 for DPA1, and about 450 for DPB1. About five DR-DQ haplotypes were handled as single units for association and clustering, since linkage in the cohort was strong. Among under 450 genotyped donors of the cohort, an average of about 240,000 unique TCR beta nucleotide sequences were sequenced per donor, around 20% of them non-productive.

V is pruned by 7 bases and J by 14 bases, leaving 5 bases of the junction without a gene match. Measured from the cysteine to the phenylalanine, the CDR3 is 12 residues long. Only CDR3 DNA remains: 36 bases, in frame from the first base. The germline V gene yields SGHRS for CDR1 and YFSETQ for CDR2. Results and caveats for the whole study, not just this receptor: According to a later analysis, TCR association rates differed among HLA loci, with DRB1 alleles showing the most associated TCRs and HLA-C alleles showing the fewest. In a later analysis, HLA-associated TCR beta chains were found to be more clonally expanded and to have lower generation probabilities than equally common non-associated chains. HLA typing was unavailable for some donors at each locus, so association tests used only the typed subset. The earlier analysis of approximately 540 of the donors excluded some 16 rarely observed V segments, including chromosome 9 orphons, because counts were too low. The sequencing pipeline was judged likely to have produced a cluster of highly shared sequence variants as a technical artifact. Several of the top co-occurrence clusters appeared to be linked to parvovirus B19, influenza, CMV and Epstein-Barr virus, according to a later analysis. In a later analysis, most CMV-associated TCR beta chains were found to appear HLA-restricted, with HLA associations seemingly driven largely by CMV exposure. Assigning TCR associations to individual alleles was difficult when HLA alleles, especially DR and DQ, strongly co-occurred. A later genetic analysis reported fewer N-insertions in productive TCRs among donors in an Asian-associated ancestry cluster than the roughly 640-donor mean. Roughly uniform sequencing depth across donors was assumed in presence/absence analyses, although this assumption may not hold. While some public TCRs were present in many individuals, most TCR sequences turned up only very rarely across donors. Some IMGT-functional V segments, including TRBV6-2 and TRBV6-3, could not be distinguished by the 87-base-pair reads and were therefore excluded. In a later analysis, some 17,000 TCR beta sequences were associated with specific HLA alleles at a false discovery rate of 0.05. Three of the identified cytomegalovirus-associated TCR beta chains were confirmed in vitro to be specific for cytomegalovirus antigens. The only immune exposure information available for the cohort was CMV serostatus. According to the authors, the approach could potentially be generalized to other disease states and immunological phenotypes. In this cohort, only TCR beta chains were sequenced, and detectable features were limited by the absence of alpha or paired-chain data. Linkage disequilibrium might explain the correlated functional status among segregating V segments, but an unknown experimental factor could not be ruled out. The classifier was reported to diagnose cytomegalovirus status with high specificity and sensitivity in both the original cohort and the validation cohort. A total of fewer than 200 TCR beta chains were listed by the study as associated with cytomegalovirus. A further reported finding was that TCR beta sequences accurately predicted the HLA-A and HLA-B alleles for most subjects in the first cohort. In a later genetic analysis, a missense DCLRE1C variant was associated with V-gene and J-gene trimming of TCR beta chains, and the association was replicated in an independent cohort. An earlier analysis of approximately 590 of the donors showed that most TCR beta V segments appeared in productive rearrangements either about 90% or about 30% of the time, which broadly matched IMGT annotations.

Sequencing was done on a sample of PBMCs. This sequence was found in a woman aged 18-30 years in good health and CMV-seronegative. The chain is made from TRBV5-1 and TRBJ1-6; 11 of the junction bases match TRBD1. CDR3 region: CASGQGAGTLHF. At the DNA level, the sequence is TGCGCCAGCGGACAGGGGGCAGGAACCCTCCACTTT.